This T cell receptor (beta chain) was recovered during a study of T cells in Graves' hyperthyroidism and ophthalmopathy. Authors of the study amplified TCR beta CDR3 regions from RNA transcripts. The HTBI primer set served for first-round RT-PCR of the TCR CDR3. One entry per CDR3 protein results from TCRdb running MiXCR on the multiplex PCR reads. The sample consists of about 610,000 distinct CDR3 sequences, 35% to 55% of them appearing once. In regard to this clonotype: The target antigen is unknown.

Findings and limits, study-wide: Stable hyperthyroidism was told apart from ophthalmopathy by a model built on 13 V-J features.

Patients aged 18 to 65 had newly diagnosed hyperthyroidism that had lasted under 2 months. The length of the CDR3 is 17 residues. Germline CDR1 and CDR2: SGHTA and FQGNSA. The germline V and J ends were trimmed by 4 bases and 0 bases, with 18 bases remaining between them. This chain links TRBV7-2 with TRBJ1-1; D is unresolved. The source of this sequence is a woman under 30 with Graves' hyperthyroidism. Sequenced input: peripheral blood or thyroid tissue (not recorded which). The CDR3 DNA reads as TGTGCCAGCAGCTCGTTCCCCAGCTTCTCCGTGAACACTGAAGCTTTCTTT. As protein: CASSSFPSFSVNTEAFF. Full variable domain (rest looked up from reference TRBV7-2 and TRBJ1-1): GAGVSQSPSNKVTEKGKDVELRCDPISGHTALYWYRQSLGQGLEFLIYFQGNSAPDKSGLPSDRFSAERTGGSVSTLTIQRTQQEDSAVYLCASSSFPSFSVNTEAFFGQGTRLTVV.